The 32 T cell receptor beta chains in this list originate from one sample, sequenced in a study of cytomegalovirus exposure and HLA in healthy donors. 60 Vbeta and 13 Jbeta primers were used in PCR. This table comes from immunoSEQ multiplex PCR, and its TCRdb copy is limited to in-frame clones, with some not included. The repertoire holds 90,000 to 100,000 clones, with approximately 76% as singletons. Sequences were obtained from PBMCs. The receptors originated from a man aged 35 to 55 in good health and CMV-seronegative.

This chain joins TRBV18 and TRBJ1-4, with D hard to call. The length of the CDR3 is 16 residues. Trimming cost V 6 bases and J 1 base, with 15 bases left between them. Germline CDR1 reads KGHSH; CDR2 reads LQKENI. The CDR3 here is CASSLTSGITNEKLFF. CDR3 DNA sequence: TGTGCCAGCTCCCTCACGTCCGGGATAACTAATGAAAAACTGTTTTTT.

This chain uses TRBV11-2 with TRBJ2-5; D unclear. The CDR3 length is 16 residues. Trimming pared 2 bases from V and 0 bases from J, leaving 13 bases between. In germline, CDR1 is SGHAT, CDR2 FQNNGV. CDR3 residues: CASSLYEVPYQETQYF. CDR3 sequence (DNA): TGTGCCAGCAGCTTATACGAGGTCCCGTACCAAGAGACCCAGTACTTC.

This clone has a handful of counts. The CDR3 DNA is TGTGCCAGCTCACCTAGTAGGACAGGGACTTATAATTCACCCCTCCACTTT. Translating it yields CASSPSRTGTYNSPLHF. The chain links TRBV18 to TRBJ1-6; 8 bases line up with TRBD1. Germline CDR1 reads KGHSH; CDR2 reads LQKENI. The V segment lost 3 bases and the J segment 4 bases; nucleotides outside the gene matches: 8. This CDR3 region has 17 residues.

J is TRBJ1-1 and V is TRBV9, with D possibly matching TRBD1 (5 bases). Trimming removed 2 bases from V and 4 bases from J, with 9 bases in between. CDR1 is SGDLS, CDR2 YYNGEE, per germline. There are 13 residues in the CDR3. The CDR3 is CASSVFGGTEAFF. The CDR3 nucleotides read TGTGCCAGCAGCGTCTTCGGGGGCACTGAAGCTTTCTTT.

In this sample, this clone turned up a few times. The V gene is TRBV6-6, the J gene TRBJ2-6; 7 nucleotides line up with TRBD2. V lost 2 bases and J lost 2; bases outside the gene matches: 3. The CDR3 totals 16 residues. Germline V gene lookup returns CDR1 MNHNY and CDR2 SVGAGI (reference sequence). CDR3 loop: CASSYAAGAGANVLTF. In DNA, the CDR3 is TGTGCCAGCAGTTACGCCGCGGGGGCTGGGGCCAACGTCCTGACTTTC.

The V gene is TRBV28, the J gene TRBJ2-5; 11 bases are shared with TRBD2. V shed 4 bases, J shed 5 bases, and the junction held 6 bases outside the gene matches. Germline V lookup: CDR1 MDHEN, CDR2 SYDVKM. CDR3 length equals 15 residues. As DNA, the CDR3 is TGTGCCAGCAGTTCGACTAGCGGGACCCGGGAGACCCAGTACTTC. It yields the protein CASSSTSGTRETQYF.

The CDR3 DNA reads TGTGCCAGCAGCGACCGGGGACTAGCGGGACTCTCCTACGAGCAGTACTTC. This sequence encodes CASSDRGLAGLSYEQYF. The chain recombines TRBV5-6 with TRBJ2-7; 13 bases are a match to TRBD2. This CDR3 has 17 amino acids. Germline lookup yields CDR1 SGHDT and CDR2 YYEEEE. Losses at the gene ends were 4 bases for V and 0 bases for J; bases not matched to a gene: 7.

As DNA, the CDR3 is TGTGCCAGCAGTTATGACAGGGAGAACACTGAAGCTTTCTTT. It codes for CASSYDRENTEAFF. The gene calls are TRBV6-5 and TRBJ1-1, with 7 bases identical to TRBD1. J gave up 1 base and V 3 bases, and 2 bases lay outside the gene matches. CDR3 length equals 14 residues. The germline V gene has CDR1 MNHEY and CDR2 SVGAGI.

The V gene is TRBV7-9, the J gene TRBJ2-2, with D unclear. V shed 5 bases and J shed 4 bases, with 14 bases lying between them. There are 15 residues in the CDR3. CDR1 SEHNR and CDR2 FQNEAQ come from the germline V gene (reference sequence). The CDR3 sequence is CASSITGPLTGELFF. Written as DNA, the CDR3 is TGTGCCAGCAGCATAACTGGGCCCCTCACCGGGGAGCTGTTTTTT.

The chain joins TRBV7-9 to TRBJ2-7, with a possible D match to TRBD1 (6 bases). CDR1 is SEHNR and CDR2 is FQNEAQ in the germline V gene (reference sequence). Deletions cut 5 bases from V and 4 bases from J, with 18 bases between. The CDR3 extends over 15 amino acids. The CDR3: CASSPTGWGIYEQYF. The CDR3 coding sequence is TGTGCCAGCAGCCCAACAGGGTGGGGGATATACGAGCAGTACTTC.

The chain links TRBV9 to TRBJ2-7; weak D call: TRBD1 (6 bases). CDR1 and CDR2 from the germline V gene are SGDLS and YYNGEE. The ends were cut back, 0 bases at V and 6 bases at J, with 13 bases in the middle. There are 14 residues in the CDR3. The DNA of the CDR3 is TGTGCCAGCAGCGTAGCAGGGGCCTTCTCCGAGCAGTACTTC. Its protein product is CASSVAGAFSEQYF.

This chain connects TRBV5-1 to TRBJ1-6; 10 bases agree with TRBD1. Germline-derived CDR1 and CDR2 are SGHRS and YFSETQ. V lost 0 bases, J lost 7 bases, and 10 bases stayed unmatched. This CDR3 comprises 18 residues. CDR3 residues: CASSLGPGTGDGNSPLHF. Written as DNA, the CDR3 is TGCGCCAGCAGCTTGGGACCCGGGACAGGGGATGGGAATTCACCCCTCCACTTT.

This clone was recorded once. The V gene is TRBV6-6, the J gene TRBJ1-5, with 7 nucleotides matching TRBD1. The CDR3 is 13 amino acids. Trimming took 6 bases from V and 9 from J; bases not matched to a gene: 8. From germline, CDR1 is MNHNY and CDR2 SVGAGI (reference sequence). In DNA, the CDR3 is TGTGCCAGCAGAGATGACAGGGTAATGCCCCAGCATTTT. This encodes CASRDDRVMPQHF.

This chain links TRBV7-6 with TRBJ1-2; TRBD1 aligns across 7 bases. The J segment lost 8 bases and the V segment lost 5 bases, leaving 8 bases of the junction unmatched. This CDR3 region has 13 residues. Germline V lookup: CDR1 SGHVS, CDR2 FNYEAQ. CDR3 coding DNA: TGTGCCAGCAGCCGAGACAGGGATGGAGGCTACACCTTC. It specifies CASSRDRDGGYTF.

The chain uses TRBV9 and TRBJ2-7, with 10 bases lining up with TRBD1. CDR1 is SGDLS and CDR2 is YYNGEE in the germline V gene. This CDR3 is built from 15 residues. V shed 3 bases and J 5 bases; nucleotides not matched to a gene: 8. The CDR3 bases are TGTGCCAGCAGCGCCGGCTTCGGGACAGGGGACGAGCAGTACTTC. Translated, it gives CASSAGFGTGDEQYF.

V is TRBV11-2 and J is TRBJ2-7; TRBD1 agrees at 10 bases. CDR3 size: 13 residues. Unmatched junction bases numbered 8, after V lost 8 bases and J lost 7 bases. The germline V gene encodes CDR1 SGHAT and CDR2 FQNNGV. CDR3 residues: CASGLDRGREQYF. The CDR3 DNA reads TGTGCCAGCGGACTGGACAGGGGGAGAGAGCAGTACTTC.

This chain links TRBV27 with TRBJ2-7; no reliable D call. This CDR3 has 13 amino acids. The V and J ends lost 0 bases and 4 bases respectively, with 7 bases between them. In germline, CDR1 is MNHEY, CDR2 SMNVEV (reference sequence). The CDR3 nucleotides read TGTGCCAGCAGTTTATCCGCTCGGTACGAGCAGTACTTC. Its translation: CASSLSARYEQYF.

This clone was observed a few times. The V gene is TRBV15, the J gene TRBJ2-5; D remains unclear. This CDR3 is 12 amino acids long. Trimming cost V 1 base and J 7 bases, with 7 bases left between them. CDR1 is LNHNV and CDR2 is YYDKDF in the germline V gene (reference sequence). This CDR3 is CATSRASGTQYF. As DNA, the CDR3 is TGTGCCACCAGCAGAGCGTCCGGGACCCAGTACTTC.

With regard to this clone: At one end the junction does not follow the germline gene, possibly because of a read error. This chain uses TRBV7-9 with TRBJ1-6, with 7 nucleotides matching TRBD1. Germline lookup yields CDR1 SEHNR and CDR2 FQNEAQ (reference sequence). The CDR3 totals 15 residues. The CDR3 DNA follows: TGTTCCAGCAGCTCCGCAGGGACAGAGTATTCACCCCTCCACTTT. Its protein product is CSSSSAGTEYSPLHF.

This clone came up once. V and J are TRBV7-7 and TRBJ2-1; 14 bases agree with TRBD2. There are 16 residues in the CDR3. Germline V CDR1 and CDR2: SSHAT, FNYEAQ (reference sequence). V gave up 2 bases and J gave up 8 bases; unmatched junction bases: 5. CDR3 sequence: CASSLTRTSGRHEQFF. DNA of the CDR3: TGTGCCAGCAGCTTAACCCGGACTAGCGGGAGGCATGAGCAGTTCTTC.

This chain joins TRBV11-2 and TRBJ2-5, with D possibly matching TRBD1 (5 bases). Trimming took 5 bases from V and 2 from J, leaving 15 bases between them. CDR1 is SGHAT and CDR2 is FQNNGV in the germline V gene. CDR3 size: 15 residues. The CDR3 sequence: CASSLGVGLQETQYF. CDR3 sequence (DNA): TGTGCCAGCAGCCTGGGTGTGGGGCTACAAGAGACCCAGTACTTC.

This rearrangement joins TRBV19 to TRBJ1-5; TRBD1 matches at 7 bases. Germline assignment: CDR1 LNHDA and CDR2 SQIVND (reference sequence). With V trimmed by 2 bases and J by 6 bases, 7 bases remained unmatched. This CDR3 contains 15 residues. CDR3 in DNA: TGTGCCAGTAGTATAATTACAGGGGAAAGTCAGCCCCAGCATTTT. Translated: CASSIITGESQPQHF.

The chain joins TRBV7-3 to TRBJ2-3; tentative D call: TRBD2 (5 bases). From germline, CDR1 is SGHTA and CDR2 FQGTGA. V dropped 5 bases and J dropped 2 bases, with 17 bases sitting between them. This CDR3 is built from 16 residues. Here the CDR3 reads CASSHIQEGYTDTQYF. The CDR3 DNA reads TGTGCCAGCAGCCACATTCAAGAGGGTTACACAGATACGCAGTATTTT.

This chain connects TRBV6-5 to TRBJ1-3; possible D gene TRBD1, 6 bases. Germline V gene lookup returns CDR1 MNHEY and CDR2 SVGAGI. Trimming pared 7 bases from V and 4 bases from J, leaving 17 bases between. There are 15 residues in the CDR3. This chain's CDR3 is CASKYTGHGGNTIYF. The CDR3 coding sequence is TGTGCCAGCAAATATACGGGACATGGGGGAAACACCATATATTTT.

V and J are TRBV5-1 and TRBJ2-1; 11 nucleotides align to TRBD1. Germline CDR1 and CDR2: SGHRS and YFSETQ. There are 15 residues in the CDR3. Germline trimming cut 4 bases from V and 6 bases from J; bases unmatched to any gene: 6. The CDR3 loop is CASSSGQGALNEQFF. DNA of the CDR3: TGCGCCAGCAGCAGCGGACAGGGGGCTCTCAATGAGCAGTTCTTC.

This clone was seen just once. J is TRBJ1-3 and V is TRBV7-8; D is unclear. In germline, CDR1 is SGHVS, CDR2 FQNEAQ. V was shortened by 5 bases and J by 3 bases, with 11 bases between the two germline ends. The CDR3 is 14 amino acids. As DNA, the CDR3 is TGTGCCAGCAGCGTCCGGGGTTTTGGAAACACCATATATTTT. As protein: CASSVRGFGNTIYF. Based on the CDR3 plus reference TRBV7-8 and TRBJ1-3, the full variable domain is GAGVSQSPRYKVAKRGQDVALRCDPISGHVSLFWYQQALGQGPEFLTYFQNEAQLDKSGLPSDRFFAERPEGSVSTLKIQRTQQEDSAVYLCASSVRGFGNTIYFGEGSWLTVV.

The rearrangement links TRBV9 to TRBJ2-3; tentatively, D is TRBD1 (5 bases). From germline, CDR1 is SGDLS and CDR2 YYNGEE. There are 13 residues in the CDR3. V was shortened by 3 bases and J by 4 bases, with 9 bases between the two germline ends. The CDR3 region has the DNA TGTGCCAGCAGCGCATCAGGGTCAGATACGCAGTATTTT. The encoded protein is CASSASGSDTQYF.

V usage is TRBV7-9 and J usage is TRBJ2-7; D might be TRBD1 (5 bases). CDR1 and CDR2 from the germline V gene are SEHNR and FQNEAQ (reference sequence). CDR3 length: 13 amino acids. Deletions cut 5 bases from V and 2 bases from J, with 10 bases between. The CDR3 DNA follows: TGTGCCAGCAGCCAATCAGGGACCTACGAGCAGTACTTC. This translates into CASSQSGTYEQYF.

The chain joins TRBV5-4 to TRBJ2-3; 8 nucleotides match TRBD2. The CDR3 spans 17 residues. Germline CDR1 and CDR2: SGHNT and YYREEE (reference sequence). V was clipped by 0 bases and J by 2 bases; unmatched bases: 8. CDR3 coding DNA: TGTGCCAGCAGCTTGGCCGCGGTAGCGGGAAACACAGATACGCAGTATTTT. This gives the protein CASSLAAVAGNTDTQYF.

J is TRBJ1-5 and V is TRBV28; 8 positions match TRBD1. With 6 bases clipped from V and 2 bases from J, the junction kept 3 bases outside the gene matches. The V gene's germline CDR1 is MDHEN and CDR2 SYDVKM. The CDR3 extends over 14 amino acids. In nucleotides, the CDR3 is TGTGCCAGCAGCCCGGACAGGGGCAATCAGCCCCAGCATTTT. This translates into CASSPDRGNQPQHF.

V is TRBV15 and J is TRBJ1-1, with 7 nucleotides matching TRBD1. Trimming at V came to 5 bases and at J to 8 bases, leaving 8 bases not matched to a gene. CDR3 length equals 13 residues. Germline loops: CDR1 LNHNV, CDR2 YYDKDF (reference sequence). CDR3 sequence: CATSAASTGEAFF. The CDR3 DNA follows: TGTGCCACCAGCGCGGCCTCGACAGGGGAAGCTTTCTTT.

J is TRBJ2-3 and V is TRBV11-2, with D possibly matching TRBD2 (5 bases). This CDR3 contains 13 residues. The germline gives CDR1 SGHAT, CDR2 FQNNGV. V was trimmed by 5 bases and J by 6 bases, leaving 12 bases between them. CDR3 nucleotides: TGTGCCAGCAGCGACCGGTTAGCGGATACGCAGTATTTT. Its translation: CASSDRLADTQYF.